The T cell receptor (beta chain) under discussion was sequenced for a study of T cells after yellow fever vaccination. Study information: The SMART-Seq v4 Ultra Low Input method served to prepare the low-cell-number fractions. Whole-study findings and limits: Reappearance after the booster was observed for most primary-vaccination clones (about 96% CD4, about 85% CD8). Abundant bulk-derived clonotypes could contaminate FACS-sorted repertoires.

In the case of this clonotype: The target antigen is unknown.

Germline V gene sequence: CDR1 LGHDT, CDR2 YNNKEL (reference sequence). Trimming removed 5 bases at V and 1 base at J, with 13 bases between. The CDR3 covers 15 residues. The authors made TCR cDNA by 5'RACE template switching, adding a universal primer site and UMIs. One entry per CDR3 protein results from TCRdb running MiXCR on the 5' RACE reads. The table lists some 350,000 distinct CDR3 sequences, around 3.9% of them singletons. The source was PBMCs, collected 5 days after the yellow fever booster vaccination. This chain links TRBV3-1 with TRBJ2-3; possible D gene TRBD2, 6 bases. The sequence came from a man between 18 and 29 years old who received the YFV17D yellow fever vaccine. DNA for the CDR3: TGTGCCAGCAGCTCTAGCGTGTCGGGCACAGATACGCAGTATTTT. Translation gives CASSSSVSGTDTQYF.